This T cell receptor (beta chain) was recorded in a study of molecular identifiers for immune sequencing clone quantification. Whole-study findings and limits: Under 1% of molecules in naive cells, but over 98% of effector molecules, belonged to clones above 20 RNA copies.

Library preparation followed earlier protocols using designated TCR primers. In TCRdb, the PCR reads were re-called with MiXCR into one record per CDR3 protein. The sample holds some 320,000 distinct CDR3 sequences; around 21% are singletons and the top ten take approximately 0.8%. Per germline, CDR1 KGHDR and CDR2 SFDVKD. Trimming pared 5 bases from V and 0 bases from J, leaving 5 bases between. This CDR3 is built from 13 residues. Concerning this clonotype itself: Its specificity is not known.

Naive CD8 libraries used about 20,000 to 1,000,000 sorted cells and 10%, 30% or 50% RNA. Naive CD8 T cells were FACS-sorted by CD8+CD4-CCR7+CD45RA+ markers. The clonotype was recovered from a human donor in good health. Some libraries in this study had Jurkat cell RNA spiked in. Source material: naive CD8+ T cells from blood, with Jurkat cell RNA spiked in. Subset given: FACS-sorted CD8+CD4-CCR7+CD45RA+ naive T cells. The genes are TRBV24-1 and TRBJ2-3, with a weak D call TRBD2 (5 bases). The CDR3 loop reads CATSGGSTDTQYF. CDR3 nucleotides: TGTGCCACCAGTGGAGGGAGCACAGATACGCAGTATTTT.